This entry describes one TCR beta chain. The antigen is unknown. This record comes from a study of CD4+ T cells in melanoma. Study-level results: Reportedly, melanoma neoantigen-specific CD4+ T cells showed varied differentiation states. A reported correlation linked neoantigen-specific CD4+ T cells to CD8+, macrophage and B cell function.

Between the trimmed V and J ends, which lost 1 base and 7 bases, there was a span of 11 bases. The CDR3 has 14 amino acids. Germline CDR1 and CDR2: MGHRA and YSYEKL. Sequenced by immunoSEQ multiplex PCR; TCRdb stores in-frame clones only, minus some. The sample lists 20,000 or so clones, about 85% occurring once. This receptor was taken from a human donor with melanoma. The V call is TRBV4-1, the J call TRBJ2-1, with a tentative D call TRBD2 (5 bases). The sample consisted of cells from a culture (not recorded whether cultured in vitro). CDR3 in amino acids: CASSQVGRRNEQFF. In nucleotides, the CDR3 is TGCGCCAGCAGCCAAGTCGGACGGAGGAATGAGCAGTTCTTC.